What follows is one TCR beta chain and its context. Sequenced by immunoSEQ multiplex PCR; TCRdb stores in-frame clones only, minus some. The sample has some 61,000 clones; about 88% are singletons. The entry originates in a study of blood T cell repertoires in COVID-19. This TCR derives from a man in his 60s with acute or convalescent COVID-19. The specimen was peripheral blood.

The DNA of the CDR3 is TGTGCCAGCAGCCCCCGTCTCTTCACTGAAGCTTTCTTT. Protein product: CASSPRLFTEAFF. The chain carries TRBV9 and TRBJ1-1; D is uncertain. The CDR3 totals 13 residues. The V end was cut by 4 bases, the J end by 4 bases, with 11 bases between. Germline lookup yields CDR1 SGDLS and CDR2 YYNGEE. Together with reference TRBV9 and TRBJ1-1, the CDR3 gives the full variable domain: DSGVTQTPKHLITATGQRVTLRCSPRSGDLSVYWYQQSLDQGLQFLIQYYNGEERAKGNILERFSAQQFPDLHSELNLSSLELGDSALYFCASSPRLFTEAFFGQGTRLTVV.